A single sample is the source of the 5 T cell receptor beta chains below, sequenced in a study of human T cells and chemical hapten exposure. Time point of the sample: patch test 1, 2 weeks after DPC sensitization. Regarding treatment: therapeutic diphenylcyclopropenone sensitization with weekly scalp DPC. One entry per CDR3 protein results from TCRdb running MiXCR on the RACE reads. The sample shows tens of thousands of distinct CDR3 sequences, roughly 10% of them seen only once. The input for sequencing was whole blood, taken in connection with sensitization to the hapten diphenylcyclopropenone (DPC). The receptors were gathered from a woman between 45 and 65 years old with alopecia areata. Some clones in this sample may be carry-over from other donors' samples.

The chain employs TRBV6-4 and TRBJ1-5; D uncertain. The V end was cut by 0 bases, the J end by 5 bases, with 17 bases between. The CDR3 runs 17 residues. CDR1 is MRHNA and CDR2 is SNTAGT in the germline V gene. This chain's CDR3 is CASSDSFGSGLYQPQHF. Written as DNA, the CDR3 is TGTGCCAGCAGTGACTCTTTCGGGTCAGGACTCTATCAGCCCCAGCATTTT.

This sequence joins TRBV19 and TRBJ1-1, with unresolved D. With 0 bases removed from V and 2 bases from J, the gap between germline ends came to 13 bases. The CDR3 contains 16 residues. CDR1 LNHDA and CDR2 SQIVND come from the germline V gene (reference sequence). CDR3 sequence: CASSIEFREGNTEAFF. The CDR3 DNA reads as TGTGCCAGTAGTATAGAATTTCGGGAAGGTAACACTGAAGCTTTCTTT.

The J gene is TRBJ2-2, the V gene TRBV7-9, with D maybe TRBD2 (6 bases). The CDR3 is 16 residues long. Trimming pared 5 bases from V and 1 base from J, leaving 14 bases between. Germline V lookup: CDR1 SEHNR, CDR2 FQNEAQ (reference sequence). This chain's CDR3 is CASSHGLRQNTGELFF. The CDR3 DNA follows: TGTGCCAGCAGCCACGGACTAAGGCAGAACACCGGGGAGCTGTTTTTT.

The rearrangement joins TRBV18 to TRBJ1-5; D is unclear. The CDR3 has 15 amino acids. V was clipped by 2 bases and J by 2 bases, with 10 bases between them. CDR1 KGHSH and CDR2 LQKENI come from the germline V gene. The CDR3: CASSPIAQGNQPQHF. CDR3 coding DNA: TGTGCCAGCTCACCAATCGCCCAGGGCAATCAGCCCCAGCATTTT.

The V gene is TRBV6-5, the J gene TRBJ2-7; TRBD1 aligns across 7 bases. The V gene's germline CDR1 is MNHEY and CDR2 SVGAGI. The CDR3 extends over 16 amino acids. Trimming removed 7 bases from V and 2 bases from J; junction bases left unmatched: 14. CDR3 nucleotide sequence: TGTGCCAGCAAAATCCGGACAGGCATACTGACCTACGAGCAGTACTTC. As protein: CASKIRTGILTYEQYF.